The 5 T cell receptor beta chains presented below share a single source sample, sequenced in a study of T cell repertoires in cytomegalovirus infection. TCRdb re-derived calls from the reads in MiXCR, one entry per CDR3 protein. Of about 530,000 distinct CDR3 sequences in the sample, about 26% are singletons; the top ten hold less than 15%. Material: PBMCs. Every receptor here comes from a human donor in good health (CMV status not recorded). Some clones in this sample may be carry-over from other donors' samples.

This clonotype was detected only a few times. The chain has TRBV6-2 or TRBV6-3 and TRBJ2-7; the D call may be TRBD1 or TRBD2 (5 bases each). The germline CDR1 and CDR2 sequences are MNHEY and SVGEGT. The CDR3 is made up of 12 amino acids. V dropped 6 bases and J dropped 7 bases, with 13 bases sitting between them. CDR3: CASSSYEGEQYF. The CDR3 DNA reads as TGTGCCAGCAGCTCATATGAGGGGGAGCAGTACTTC.

The chain uses TRBV6-2 or TRBV6-3 and TRBJ2-1; TRBD2 aligns across 8 bases. Germline CDR1 MNHEY, CDR2 SVGEGT. This CDR3 is 19 amino acids long. The junction had 21 bases not matched to a gene; V was cut back by 10 bases and J by 1 base. For the CDR3, the DNA is TGTGCCATCACGGCCCCCGGGACTAGAGATTCCGGGTCCTACAATGAGCAGTTCTTC. It is translated as CAITAPGTRDSGSYNEQFF.

The V and J genes are TRBV6-5 and TRBJ2-1; 8 nucleotides align to TRBD2. Germline trimming cut 8 bases from V and 3 bases from J; bases unmatched to any gene: 6. CDR1 is MNHEY and CDR2 is SVGAGI in the germline V gene. CDR3 length: 14 residues. In nucleotides, the CDR3 is TGTGCCAGCGAGGCGGGACTAGGCTACAATGAGCAGTTCTTC. Protein: CASEAGLGYNEQFF.

This clonotype has a single count. The rearrangement uses TRBV20-1 and TRBJ2-2; D ambiguous. Germline values: CDR1 DFQATT, CDR2 SNEGSKA (reference sequence). The CDR3 loop spans 15 amino acids. Trimming shortened V by 1 base and J by 0 bases, and 9 bases separated the two germline ends. CDR3 residues: CSARAGQTNTGELFF. The CDR3 region has the DNA TGCAGTGCTAGAGCTGGGCAAACGAACACCGGGGAGCTGTTTTTT.

This clonotype has at least ten counts. The chain recombines TRBV7-2 with TRBJ2-2; TRBD2 matches 10 bases. With 4 bases clipped from V and 7 bases from J, the junction kept 9 bases outside the gene matches. CDR1 and CDR2 (germline): SGHTA, FQGNSA. CDR3 length equals 16 residues. CDR3 DNA: TGTGCCAGCAGCTCCTCCCTAGCGGGAGTGAGCGGGGAGCTGTTTTTT. This sequence encodes CASSSSLAGVSGELFF. Drawing the rest from reference TRBV7-2 and TRBJ2-2, the complete variable domain is GAGVSQSPSNKVTEKGKDVELRCDPISGHTALYWYRQSLGQGLEFLIYFQGNSAPDKSGLPSDRFSAERTGGSVSTLTIQRTQQEDSAVYLCASSSSLAGVSGELFFGEGSRLTVL.